This is a list of T cell receptor beta chains from one sample in a study of T cells after yellow fever vaccination. One entry per CDR3 protein, called by TCRdb with MiXCR from the 5' RACE reads. The sample contains around 26,000 distinct CDR3 sequences, around 3.5% of which appear only once. The specimen comprised PBMCs, either bulk or a sorted T-cell subset (CD4+, CD8+, memory, or dextramer-sorted; not recorded which), sampled about 49 days after the first yellow fever vaccination. The receptors derive from a man in his late teens or twenties who received the YFV17D yellow fever vaccine. Both conserved end residues are part of each CDR3. Each record gives: CDR3 DNA, CDR3 protein, V gene, D gene, J gene, clone size. D genes are given only for firm matches. A row's size may be missing; if present it is once, few, many or a size class.

TGTGCCATCAGTGAGCCACGCGGGGCCAACGTCCTGACTTTC | CAISEPRGANVLTF | TRBV10-3 | - | TRBJ2-6 | many
TGTGCCAGCAGCCCAGATAGTTATGGCTACACCTTC | CASSPDSYGYTF | TRBV5-6 | - | TRBJ1-2 | many
TGCGCCAGCAGCCAAGATGGGGCGGATGGAAACACCATATATTTT | CASSQDGADGNTIYF | TRBV4-3 | - | TRBJ1-3 | medium-sized
TGCGCCAGCAGCTTGGAACAGAAGGCGATGGCTTTCTTT | CASSLEQKAMAFF | TRBV5-1 | - | TRBJ1-1 | many
TGCAGTGCTAGCCCTATAGACAGGGAACAGAGGGGCTACACCTTC | CSASPIDREQRGYTF | TRBV20-1 | TRBD1 | TRBJ1-2 | many
TGCGCCAGCAGCCAAGAGAAGGGCTGGGGAGAGACCCAGTACTTC | CASSQEKGWGETQYF | TRBV4-3 | - | TRBJ2-5 | many
TGTGCCAGCAGTCCCCTGCGGGGGAGTGGCACCTACAATGAGCAGTTCTTC | CASSPLRGSGTYNEQFF | TRBV7-9 | TRBD2 | TRBJ2-1 | many
TGTGCCAGCTCACCACCGGCGGGGGGTCGGGTGAATGAGCAGTTCTTC | CASSPPAGGRVNEQFF | TRBV18 | TRBD2 | TRBJ2-1 | -
TGCGCCAGCAGCCCGGGACTAGCAGAGACCCAGTACTTC | CASSPGLAETQYF | TRBV5-1 | TRBD2 | TRBJ2-5 | many
TGTGCCAGCAGCCTAGGTGGGGCAGTACAAGAGACCCAGTACTTC | CASSLGGAVQETQYF | TRBV11-2 | - | TRBJ2-5 | many
TGCAGTGCTGTGCGGGGACAGGGAAGTTCGGATACGCAGTATTTT | CSAVRGQGSSDTQYF | TRBV20-1 | TRBD1 | TRBJ2-3 | many
TGTGCCAGTAGTATCCTCCTAGCGGGGGACACCGGGGAGCTGTTTTTT | CASSILLAGDTGELFF | TRBV19 | TRBD2 | TRBJ2-2 | many
TGCAGTGCTAGAGAGACGGGGGGGAGGGACAATGAGCAGTTCTTC | CSARETGGRDNEQFF | TRBV20-1 | TRBD2 | TRBJ2-1 | medium-sized
TGCGCCAGCAGCCTGGCCCGTCTAGCGGGGGGCCACAATGAGCAGTTCTTC | CASSLARLAGGHNEQFF | TRBV5-1 | TRBD2 | TRBJ2-1 | many
TGTGCCAGCAGTCGAGGACAGGGAAATGAAAAACTGTTTTTT | CASSRGQGNEKLFF | TRBV28 | TRBD1 | TRBJ1-4 | -
TGTGCCAGTAGTCCCCGGGACAGGGGGGACAATGAGCAGTTCTTC | CASSPRDRGDNEQFF | TRBV19 | TRBD1 | TRBJ2-1 | many